The clone carrying this TCR beta chain was picked up many times. TCRdb used MiXCR to reprocess the RT-PCR reads, holding one entry per CDR3 protein. This table holds about 700,000 distinct CDR3 sequences, about 14% found once. This CDR3 has 16 residues. Trimming left V 9 bases short and J 0 bases short, with 15 bases between. Germline V gene data show CDR1 as ENHRY and CDR2 as SYGVKD. This clonotype originated in a female donor in good health, serving as a healthy control. Sequenced sample: memory CD4+ T cells from blood. The chain employs TRBV10-3 and TRBJ2-6; D perhaps matches TRBD1 (5 bases). The CDR3 is CAIAQGPTSGANVLTF. In nucleotides, the CDR3 is TGTGCCATAGCGCAGGGCCCAACCTCTGGGGCCAACGTCCTGACTTTC.